The T cell receptor beta chain described here comes from a study of blood T cell repertoires in COVID-19. Overall study: Material from acute and convalescent COVID-19 was sourced from the United States, Italy and Spain.

The germline gives CDR1 ENHRY, CDR2 SYGVKD. V lost 7 bases, J lost 1 base, and 10 bases lay in between. The CDR3 extends over 13 amino acids. The protocol was immunoSEQ multiplex PCR, while the TCRdb copy is restricted to in-frame clones and leaves out a portion. The sample has roughly 180,000 clones; 80% are singletons. This clone was observed a few times. The specimen was PBMCs or T cells enriched from blood (not recorded which). The chain carries TRBV10-3 and TRBJ1-2, with D hard to call. The receptor's source is a man between 60 and 70 years old who had been exposed to COVID-19. The CDR3 DNA reads TGTGCCATCACTAATAATAATAACTATGGCTACACCTTC. It codes for CAITNNNNYGYTF.